Listed below are T cell receptor beta chains from one sample, sequenced in a study of T cell responses to AZD1222 COVID-19 vaccine. The assay was immunoSEQ multiplex PCR, and TCRdb's table has in-frame clones only and misses some. The sample yields some 93,000 clones, roughly 90% seen once. Sequencing used peripheral blood, obtained 28 days after the second AZD1222 dose. Receptor source: an adult who received the AZD1222 COVID-19 vaccine. Both conserved end residues are part of each CDR3. The D gene is left open where the match is weak. Clone size is shown for a subset of rows, as once, few, many or a class of expanded clone.

.	.	TRBV12-3/TRBV12-4	TRBJ2-3	CASSFSVDTQYF	TGTGCCAGCAGTTTTTCGGTAGATACGCAGTATTTT
.	.	TRBV7-8	TRBJ2-1	CASSQSNEQFF	TGTGCCAGCAGCCAGAGCAATGAGCAGTTCTTC
once	.	TRBV5-6	TRBJ1-3	CASTFYSPGNTIYF	TGTGCCAGCACCTTTTACAGTCCTGGAAACACCATATATTTT
few	.	TRBV4-3	TRBJ1-2	CASSLRTDAYGYTF	TGCGCCAGCAGCTTACGGACGGACGCCTATGGCTACACCTTC
.	TRBD2	TRBV9	TRBJ2-5	CASSVAGGPPGQETQYF	TGTGCCAGCAGCGTAGCGGGGGGGCCGCCGGGGCAAGAGACCCAGTACTTC
.	.	TRBV5-6	TRBJ2-1	CASSWAPGMYNEQFF	TGTGCCAGCAGCTGGGCCCCGGGGATGTACAATGAGCAGTTCTTC
.	.	TRBV19	TRBJ2-7	CASSISDGLVYEQYF	TGTGCCAGTAGCATCTCGGACGGCCTGGTCTACGAGCAGTACTTC
.	.	TRBV9	TRBJ2-3	CASSVETFLEPDTQYF	TGTGCCAGCAGCGTAGAAACGTTTCTGGAGCCAGATACGCAGTATTTT
.	TRBD1	TRBV4-2	TRBJ1-5	CASSLGQGLSMEPQHF	TGTGCCAGCAGTCTAGGACAGGGGTTGTCCATGGAGCCCCAGCATTTT
.	.	TRBV4-3	TRBJ2-1	CASSQDAPDNEQFF	TGCGCCAGCAGCCAAGATGCCCCGGACAATGAGCAGTTCTTC
.	.	TRBV9	TRBJ1-1	CASSPGVPEAFF	TGTGCCAGCAGCCCAGGAGTGCCTGAAGCTTTCTTT